Below, one T cell receptor (beta chain) is given with its context. What it recognizes is unknown. CDR3 length: 14 amino acids. CDR1 is DFQATT and CDR2 is SNEGSKA in the germline V gene (reference sequence). V lost 6 bases, J lost 4 bases, and 15 bases lay in between. The data stem from a study of blood T cells in healthy people across ages. Study-level findings and limits: Naive T cell percentage strongly correlated with TCR beta diversity.

The donors, all healthy, were Caucasians living in Russia, aged roughly 6 to 90. Through a sample-barcoded 5' primer and a J-beta primer mix, a second PCR was run for roughly 6 to 11 cycles. A single record per CDR3 protein comes from TCRdb applying MiXCR to the 5' RACE reads. The table includes some 700,000 distinct CDR3 sequences, roughly 44% detected once. This rearrangement joins TRBV20-1 to TRBJ1-4, with TRBD1 as a possible D gene (5 bases). The sample consisted of blood. The source is a woman in her sixties in good health. CDR3 residues: CSALTGAINEKLFF. CDR3 coding DNA: TGCAGTGCACTTACCGGGGCTATTAATGAAAAACTGTTTTTT.